The 10 T cell receptor beta chains presented below share a single source sample, sequenced in a study of molecular identifiers for immune sequencing clone quantification. TCRdb independently ran MiXCR on the PCR reads; one entry per CDR3 protein. Of about 98,000 distinct CDR3 sequences listed, around 37% are singletons. Material: naive CD8+ T cells from blood, with Jurkat cell RNA spiked in. Subset meaning: FACS-sorted CD8+CD4-CCR7+CD45RA+ naive T cells. These receptor sequences come from a human donor in good health. Some libraries in this study had Jurkat cell RNA spiked in.

The genes are TRBV4-2 and TRBJ2-3; D ambiguous. The germline V gene encodes CDR1 LGHNA and CDR2 YNFKEQ. CDR3 length: 12 residues. Trimming removed 8 bases at V and 5 bases at J, with 11 bases between. The CDR3: CASCRVGDTQYF. The CDR3 nucleotides read TGTGCCAGCTGCCGAGTGGGAGATACGCAGTATTTT.

This sequence joins TRBV5-1 and TRBJ1-1; D uncertain. CDR1 SGHRS and CDR2 YFSETQ come from the germline V gene. The CDR3 loop spans 14 amino acids. V was pared by 4 bases and J by 2 bases, with 12 bases between. CDR3 sequence reads: CASSPWDRNTEAFF. CDR3 DNA: TGCGCCAGCAGCCCCTGGGATCGTAACACTGAAGCTTTCTTT.

This clonotype was seen at least ten times. The rearrangement uses TRBV2 and TRBJ2-7; D is ambiguous. Trimming stripped 10 bases from V and 9 bases from J, with 16 bases between. The CDR3 has 11 amino acids. The germline V gene encodes CDR1 SNHLY and CDR2 FYNNEI. CDR3 sequence: CATLTPGLQYF. The CDR3 bases are TGTGCCACCCTCACTCCAGGCTTGCAGTACTTC.

In this sample, this clonotype turned up once. An end of the junction does not agree with germline; a read error may underlie this. The V call is TRBV4-1, the J call TRBJ2-7, with 10 bases that match TRBD1. The germline CDR1 and CDR2 sequences are MGHRA and YSYEKL. This CDR3 is 19 amino acids long. The DNA for the CDR3 is TGCGCCAGCAGCCGAAGACAGGGGGCCGGACGGGAGCGGGGCTACGAGCAGTCCTTC. Its protein product is CASSRRQGAGRERGYEQSF.

Only one count was recorded for this clonotype. A much larger clone lies one base from this, so it may be a read error. Lacking the conserved final phenylalanine or tryptophan, this CDR3 likely reflects a read error. This sequence joins TRBV7-2 and TRBJ1-5; possibly TRBD1 for D (5 bases). V shed 2 bases and J shed 1 base, with 6 bases lying between them. Germline V gene sequence: CDR1 SGHTA, CDR2 FQGNSA. This CDR3 has 14 residues. The DNA for the CDR3 is TGTGCCAGCAGCTTATACAGGAGCAATCAGCCCCAGCATTCT. Protein product: CASSLYRSNQPQHS.

The chain uses TRBV2 and TRBJ1-4; D is ambiguous. Germline CDR1 SNHLY, CDR2 FYNNEI. The CDR3 has 13 amino acids. Trimming left V 4 bases short and J 8 bases short, with 11 bases between. The CDR3 sequence: CASSAGTGEKLFF. CDR3 DNA: TGTGCCAGCAGTGCAGGAACGGGGGAAAAACTGTTTTTT.

The chain combines TRBV12-3 or TRBV12-4 with TRBJ2-7, with a weak D call TRBD1 (5 bases). CDR3 length: 14 amino acids. Trimming took off 1 base at V and 6 bases at J, with 13 bases between the two ends. As DNA, the CDR3 is TGTGCCAGCAGTTTAGGGCTCCTGGGGCCCGAGCAGTACTTC. This translates into CASSLGLLGPEQYF.

The chain recombines TRBV7-9 with TRBJ2-3; 7 nucleotides align to TRBD2. CDR1 SEHNR and CDR2 FQNEAQ come from the germline V gene (reference sequence). The trim removed 5 bases at V and 0 bases at J, leaving 8 bases unmatched. This CDR3 comprises 16 residues. The CDR3 loop is CASSPALAESTDTQYF. CDR3 sequence (DNA): TGTGCCAGCAGCCCAGCTCTAGCGGAGAGCACAGATACGCAGTATTTT.

The chain couples TRBV3-1 to TRBJ1-1, with a tentative D call TRBD1 (6 bases). V lost 5 bases and J lost 4, with 17 bases in between. The CDR3 is made up of 15 amino acids. Germline CDR1 and CDR2: LGHDT and YNNKEL (reference sequence). CDR3 sequence: CASSAGYGTTTEAFF. CDR3 bases: TGTGCCAGCAGCGCTGGGTATGGGACAACCACTGAAGCTTTCTTT.

This chain links TRBV19 with TRBJ1-1; possibly TRBD1 for D (5 bases). V gave up 5 bases and J gave up 4 bases, with 17 bases separating them. Germline V CDR1 and CDR2: LNHDA, SQIVND (reference sequence). The CDR3 sequence is 15 residues long. The CDR3 is CASSASRAGGTEAFF. DNA of the CDR3: TGTGCCAGTAGTGCGTCCAGGGCGGGGGGCACTGAAGCTTTCTTT. Based on the CDR3 plus reference TRBV19 and TRBJ1-1, the full variable domain is DGGITQSPKYLFRKEGQNVTLSCEQNLNHDAMYWYRQDPGQGLRLIYYSQIVNDFQKGDIAEGYSVSREKKESFPLTVTSAQKNPTAFYLCASSASRAGGTEAFFGQGTRLTVV.